This T cell receptor beta chain originates from a study of cytomegalovirus exposure and HLA in healthy donors. Findings of the study overall: Presence/absence analyses assumed roughly uniform sequencing depth across donors, which may not hold. In most subjects, TCR beta sequences reportedly gave accurate predictions of HLA-A and HLA-B alleles.

This clone appeared once. Its specificity is unknown. Both 60 Vbeta primers and 13 Jbeta primers went into the PCR. Sequencing used immunoSEQ multiplex PCR; TCRdb keeps in-frame clones, though not all of them. The sample holds 150,000 or so clones, over 65% seen once. Germline loops: CDR1 SNHLY, CDR2 FYNNEI. The CDR3 runs to 18 residues. The trim removed 5 bases at V and 4 bases at J, leaving 12 bases unmatched. Donors showed nominal health when sampled, although they likely had unrecorded immune exposures. The chain couples TRBV2 to TRBJ2-5, with 14 nucleotides matching TRBD2. The sequenced material came from PBMCs. The sequence was obtained from a woman between 40 and 55 years old in good health and CMV-seronegative. The CDR3 DNA is TGTGCCAGCAGTACTACTATTTTCGGACTAGCGGGAGGAGAGACCCAGTACTTC. Protein: CASSTTIFGLAGGETQYF.